Listed here are 26 T cell receptor beta chains from one sample, sequenced in a study of radiation and T cells in renal cell carcinoma. Time point denoted: baseline pretreatment blood. Stated treatment: 15 Gy SBRT to primary tumor, nephrectomy 4 weeks later. Assay used: immunoSEQ multiplex PCR; TCRdb lists only in-frame clones, some missing. The sample has 110,000 to 150,000 clones, 70% to 90% seen once. The sample in question was blood, obtained from a patient whose treatment included radiotherapy and nephrectomy. All receptors come from a woman aged 50 to 60 with renal cell carcinoma.

The table lists this clone with a count of one. The chain joins TRBV6-5 to TRBJ2-1, with TRBD2 matching 9 bases. CDR1 is MNHEY, CDR2 SVGAGI, per germline. The CDR3 extends over 15 amino acids. V lost 5 bases, J lost 2 bases, and 4 bases stayed unmatched. The CDR3 nucleotides are TGTGCCAGCAGTAGAGCGGGGGGCCCCTACAATGAGCAGTTCTTC. This gives the protein CASSRAGGPYNEQFF.

The chain carries TRBV5-6 and TRBJ1-2; D gene uncertain. V lost 4 bases, J lost 1 base, and 14 bases lay in between. The CDR3 covers 15 residues. Germline CDR1 is SGHDT and CDR2 is YYEEEE. The CDR3 nucleotides are TGTGCCAGCAGCCCCTGGTGGCAAAGTAACTATGGCTACACCTTC. Translating it yields CASSPWWQSNYGYTF.

This rearrangement joins TRBV7-9 to TRBJ2-1; 8 bases fit TRBD2. CDR1 is SEHNR and CDR2 is FQNEAQ in the germline V gene (reference sequence). With 3 bases clipped from V and 2 bases from J, the junction kept 3 bases outside the gene matches. The CDR3 covers 15 residues. The CDR3 DNA reads TGTGCCAGCAGCTTTGGCGGGGGGCCCTACAATGAGCAGTTCTTC. As protein: CASSFGGGPYNEQFF.

V is TRBV5-5 and J is TRBJ2-5; 12 bases agree with TRBD1. The germline V gene encodes CDR1 SGHKS and CDR2 YYEKEE (reference sequence). The CDR3 extends over 18 amino acids. V was clipped by 0 bases and J by 0 bases; unmatched bases: 6. The CDR3 nucleotides are TGTGCCAGCAGCTTGGTAGGGACAGGGGGCGCATACCAAGAGACCCAGTACTTC. Translating gives CASSLVGTGGAYQETQYF.

The chain has TRBV5-1 and TRBJ1-3, with 8 bases matching TRBD1. There are 15 residues in the CDR3. The ends lost 7 bases at V and 4 bases at J; junction bases unmatched: 10. Germline-derived CDR1 and CDR2 are SGHRS and YFSETQ. The CDR3 DNA reads TGCGCCAGCCAAGCTTCAGGGGGCGAAGGAAACACCATATATTTT. Translating gives CASQASGGEGNTIYF.

V usage is TRBV18 and J usage is TRBJ1-4; D possibly corresponds to TRBD1 (6 bases). Germline CDR1 KGHSH, CDR2 LQKENI. The CDR3 totals 15 residues. The ends were cut back, 0 bases at V and 6 bases at J, with 11 bases in the middle. CDR3 region: CASSPPSAGDEKLFF. The CDR3 nucleotides read TGTGCCAGCTCACCACCGTCGGCAGGGGATGAAAAACTGTTTTTT.

The rearrangement links TRBV4-1 to TRBJ1-1, with D possibly being TRBD1 (6 bases). V was cut by 3 bases and J by 1 base, with 15 bases left in between. This CDR3 is built from 16 residues. Germline V gives CDR1 MGHRA, CDR2 YSYEKL. The CDR3 DNA follows: TGCGCCAGCAGCCAGCGCCCGGTGGGACAGAACACTGAAGCTTTCTTT. Its protein is CASSQRPVGQNTEAFF.

The chain is built from TRBV23-1 and TRBJ1-6, with TRBD1 matching 7 bases. TRBV23-1 is sorted into the ORF group, with uncertain function. J gave up 5 bases and V 4 bases, and 8 bases lay outside the gene matches. The CDR3 totals 16 residues. CDR3 coding DNA: TGCGCCAGCAGTCCCTCCGGGACAGCCGATAATTCACCCCTCCACTTT. This translates into CASSPSGTADNSPLHF.

J is TRBJ2-5 and V is TRBV6-1, with D perhaps TRBD1 or TRBD2 (5 bases each). The ends were cut back, 2 bases at V and 1 base at J, with 11 bases in the middle. The CDR3 has 15 residues. Germline V gene sequence: CDR1 MNHNS, CDR2 SASEGT. The CDR3: CASSENRGTQETQYF. Here the CDR3 DNA reads TGTGCCAGCAGTGAAAATCGGGGCACCCAAGAGACCCAGTACTTC.

The V gene is TRBV6-5, the J gene TRBJ2-7; TRBD2 matches 7 bases. Trimming took 6 bases from V and 2 from J; bases not matched to a gene: 10. The CDR3 length is 15 residues. Per the germline V gene, CDR1 is MNHEY and CDR2 is SVGAGI. The CDR3 sequence: CASRPLRGVPYEQYF. The CDR3 DNA reads TGTGCCAGCAGACCCCTCCGGGGGGTCCCCTACGAGCAGTACTTC.

This chain connects TRBV5-6 to TRBJ2-1; 7 bases fit TRBD2. Germline lookup yields CDR1 SGHDT and CDR2 YYEEEE. CDR3 length equals 16 residues. V was clipped by 3 bases and J by 2 bases; unmatched bases: 8. This CDR3 is CASSSETSPPYNEQFF. CDR3 in DNA: TGTGCCAGCAGCTCCGAGACTAGCCCCCCCTACAATGAGCAGTTCTTC.

The J gene is TRBJ2-7, the V gene TRBV7-8; TRBD2 is a possible D gene (5 bases). CDR1 is SGHVS and CDR2 is FQNEAQ in the germline V gene. The CDR3 has 16 residues. V gave up 2 bases and J gave up 7 bases, with 21 bases separating them. CDR3 sequence reads: CASSLRFSGSLGEQYF. CDR3 sequence (DNA): TGTGCCAGCAGCTTAAGATTCTCGGGATCCCTGGGGGAGCAGTACTTC.

This sequence joins TRBV15 and TRBJ2-5; D perhaps matches TRBD2 (6 bases). V was clipped by 10 bases and J by 5 bases, with 20 bases between them. The CDR3 loop spans 14 amino acids. Germline-derived CDR1 and CDR2 are LNHNV and YYDKDF (reference sequence). As DNA, the CDR3 is TGTGCCATCAGGATGTACGGGGGAAAGGAGACCCAGTACTTC. Translated: CAIRMYGGKETQYF.

V usage is TRBV7-9 and J usage is TRBJ2-5, with a possible D match to TRBD1 (5 bases). This CDR3 has 16 amino acids. Trimming pared 5 bases from V and 0 bases from J, leaving 16 bases between. Germline values: CDR1 SEHNR, CDR2 FQNEAQ (reference sequence). CDR3 DNA sequence: TGTGCCAGCAGCCCAGTGGGCAGGGAATACCAAGAGACCCAGTACTTC. Translating gives CASSPVGREYQETQYF.

V is TRBV5-1 and J is TRBJ2-1; D may be TRBD2 (6 bases). The germline V gene has CDR1 SGHRS and CDR2 YFSETQ. There are 16 residues in the CDR3. Trimming shortened V by 0 bases and J by 4 bases, and 14 bases separated the two germline ends. CDR3 nucleotides: TGCGCCAGCAGCTTGGTAGCTAGCGCGGGGTACAATGAGCAGTTCTTC. Amino acids: CASSLVASAGYNEQFF.

This clone was counted only a few times. The chain is built from TRBV5-1 and TRBJ1-1; 9 bases map to TRBD1. In germline, CDR1 is SGHRS, CDR2 YFSETQ. V was pared by 2 bases and J by 4 bases, with 6 bases of the junction left unmatched. CDR3 length: 15 amino acids. In DNA, the CDR3 is TGCGCCAGCAGCTTTACAGGGGGCTTGGGCACTGAAGCTTTCTTT. Encoded protein: CASSFTGGLGTEAFF.

The chain carries TRBV6-1 and TRBJ1-1; 7 bases fit TRBD1. Trimming took 6 bases from V and 3 from J; bases not matched to a gene: 4. The CDR3 is made up of 13 amino acids. CDR1 is MNHNS and CDR2 is SASEGT in the germline V gene. The CDR3 nucleotides are TGTGCCAGCAGAAGAGACAGGGACACTGAAGCTTTCTTT. It encodes CASRRDRDTEAFF.

CDR3: CASSRDPGTNYNEQFF. Written as DNA, the CDR3 is TGCGCCAGCAGCCGAGACCCCGGGACTAACTACAATGAGCAGTTCTTC. V usage is TRBV4-1 and J usage is TRBJ2-1, with TRBD2 matching over 7 bases. The V gene's germline CDR1 is MGHRA and CDR2 YSYEKL. The CDR3 is 16 residues long. V shed 4 bases, J shed 3 bases, and the junction held 9 bases outside the gene matches.

This chain connects TRBV19 to TRBJ2-2; D is possibly TRBD2 (5 bases). The ends were cut back, 5 bases at V and 5 bases at J, with 9 bases in the middle. This CDR3 contains 13 residues. Germline values: CDR1 LNHDA, CDR2 SQIVND (reference sequence). The CDR3, as DNA: TGTGCCAGTAGTCCGAGGGTGACCGGGGAGCTGTTTTTT. Residues: CASSPRVTGELFF.

This rearrangement joins TRBV9 to TRBJ1-4, with TRBD1 identical over 9 bases. V shed 3 bases and J 10 bases; nucleotides not matched to a gene: 7. The germline V gene has CDR1 SGDLS and CDR2 YYNGEE. The CDR3 covers 14 residues. CDR3: CASSETGGFVKLFF. CDR3 nucleotide sequence: TGTGCCAGCAGCGAGACAGGGGGTTTCGTAAAACTGTTTTTT. Variable domain in full (rest from reference TRBV9 and TRBJ1-4): DSGVTQTPKHLITATGQRVTLRCSPRSGDLSVYWYQQSLDQGLQFLIQYYNGEERAKGNILERFSAQQFPDLHSELNLSSLELGDSALYFCASSETGGFVKLFFGSGTQLSVL.

V and J are TRBV14 and TRBJ2-2; D is unresolved. V lost 5 bases to trimming and J lost 7 bases, with 8 bases between them. The V gene's germline CDR1 is SGHDN and CDR2 FVKESK. This CDR3 has 12 residues. Here the CDR3 reads CASSVRGGELFF. CDR3 nucleotide sequence: TGTGCCAGCAGCGTGCGCGGCGGGGAGCTGTTTTTT.

The J gene is TRBJ1-1, the V gene TRBV13; D is uncertain. Germline CDR1 PRHDT, CDR2 FYEKMQ (reference sequence). V lost 5 bases and J 5 bases, leaving 9 bases between the germline ends. The CDR3 consists of 12 residues. The CDR3 coding sequence is TGTGCCAGCAGCCCTGGCGTGACTGAAGCTTTCTTT. It yields the protein CASSPGVTEAFF.

V gene TRBV7-2 combines with J gene TRBJ1-4, with D uncertain. The CDR3 is 14 amino acids. Germline V gives CDR1 SGHTA, CDR2 FQGNSA. Trimming took off 5 bases at V and 4 bases at J, with 11 bases between the two ends. CDR3 loop: CASSPDGNNEKLFF. The CDR3 DNA follows: TGTGCCAGCAGCCCGGACGGTAATAATGAAAAACTGTTTTTT.

V usage is TRBV15 and J usage is TRBJ1-1; the D is unclear. CDR3 length: 15 residues. V shed 1 base and J shed 1 base, with 10 bases lying between them. CDR1 LNHNV and CDR2 YYDKDF come from the germline V gene (reference sequence). As DNA, the CDR3 is TGTGCCACCAGCAGAGGGTTGGACGGGAACACTGAAGCTTTCTTT. Translation: CATSRGLDGNTEAFF.

The chain links TRBV7-2 to TRBJ2-2; TRBD1 is a possible D gene (5 bases). Trimming shortened V by 1 base and J by 4 bases, and 7 bases separated the two germline ends. CDR1 is SGHTA, CDR2 FQGNSA, per germline. The CDR3 has 14 amino acids. This chain's CDR3 is CASSLDQGTGELFF. DNA for the CDR3: TGTGCCAGCAGCTTAGATCAGGGCACCGGGGAGCTGTTTTTT.

The table lists this clone with a count of one. The J gene is TRBJ1-2, the V gene TRBV6-1; a weak D match, TRBD1 (5 bases). V was shortened by 7 bases and J by 2 bases, with 14 bases between the two germline ends. The germline gives CDR1 MNHNS, CDR2 SASEGT. This CDR3 contains 14 residues. The CDR3 protein is CASKGGGENYGYTF. The CDR3 coding sequence is TGTGCCAGCAAAGGAGGAGGGGAGAACTATGGCTACACCTTC.